Described below is a single T cell receptor beta chain sequence and its context. These data originate in a study of blood T cell repertoires in COVID-19. Looking at the study overall: There were acute and convalescent COVID-19 samples, and they came from the United States, Italy and Spain.

The method was immunoSEQ multiplex PCR; TCRdb's version includes in-frame clones alone and lacks a portion of them. Counted here are roughly 200,000 clones, 80% to 90% occurring once; the ten biggest clones make up over 2%. Germline CDR1 is SGHTA and CDR2 is FQGTGA. J was trimmed by 6 bases and V by 1 base; bases with no gene match: 9. CDR3 length: 17 amino acids. The specimen sequenced was PBMCs or T cells enriched from blood (not recorded which). The chain uses TRBV7-3 and TRBJ2-1, with 10 bases aligning to TRBD1. The sequence was collected from a woman aged 40 to 50 with acute COVID-19. The DNA of the CDR3 is TGTGCCAGCAGCTTAAAGGGGACAGGGGCCCTTTCCAATGAGCAGTTCTTC. Its protein is CASSLKGTGALSNEQFF.